A single sample is the source of the 19 T cell receptor beta chains below, sequenced in a study of response to subunit inactivated influenza vaccine. MiXCR, applied by TCRdb to the RT-PCR reads, yields one record per CDR3 protein. The data contain some 300,000 distinct CDR3 sequences, 20% to 25% of them singletons. The sequencing used PBMCs from blood, collected 21 months after vaccination. These TCRs come from a man aged 50-75 years who received an inactivated influenza vaccine.

This clonotype occurred a few times. This chain uses TRBV27 with TRBJ2-6; D gene unclear. Trimming removed 2 bases at V and 2 bases at J, with 7 bases between. The CDR3 runs to 15 residues. Germline-derived CDR1 and CDR2 are MNHEY and SMNVEV (reference sequence). Here the CDR3 DNA reads TGTGCCAGCAGTTTAGGTATACCTGGGGCCAACGTCCTGACTTTC. Residues: CASSLGIPGANVLTF.

The chain uses TRBV28 and TRBJ2-7, with 7 bases matching TRBD1. The CDR3 is 14 residues long. The germline gives CDR1 MDHEN, CDR2 SYDVKM. With V trimmed by 5 bases and J by 4 bases, 8 bases remained unmatched. CDR3 DNA sequence: TGTGCCAGCAGTCTACCGGACAGGATATACGAGCAGTACTTC. Translating it yields CASSLPDRIYEQYF.

V and J are TRBV7-9 and TRBJ1-4, with D possibly being TRBD1 (5 bases). V was clipped by 5 bases and J by 5 bases, with 15 bases between them. CDR1 SEHNR and CDR2 FQNEAQ come from the germline V gene (reference sequence). The CDR3 runs to 15 residues. CDR3 sequence (DNA): TGTGCCAGCAGCCTATCTCTACGGGGGAATGAAAAACTGTTTTTT. As protein: CASSLSLRGNEKLFF.

The chain carries TRBV20-1 and TRBJ1-1, with D perhaps TRBD1 (5 bases). The CDR3 consists of 14 residues. Deletions cut 3 bases from V and 2 bases from J, with 13 bases between. Per germline, CDR1 DFQATT and CDR2 SNEGSKA (reference sequence). The CDR3 bases are TGCAGTGCTAGCAAGGGACCGGGCAACACTGAAGCTTTCTTT. Translation gives CSASKGPGNTEAFF.

This clonotype was found a few times. This rearrangement joins TRBV28 to TRBJ2-7; D is unclear. This CDR3 has 15 amino acids. V was cut by 6 bases and J by 0 bases, with 15 bases left in between. Germline CDR1 and CDR2: MDHEN and SYDVKM. In nucleotides, the CDR3 is TGTGCCAGCAGCATCGGGTCGCTCCGCTCCTACGAGCAGTACTTC. This sequence encodes CASSIGSLRSYEQYF.

The table lists this clonotype with a count of one. This chain joins TRBV5-1 and TRBJ2-5; D remains ambiguous. The CDR3 is made up of 12 amino acids. CDR1 and CDR2 from the germline V gene are SGHRS and YFSETQ. Trimming pared 0 bases from V and 7 bases from J, leaving 7 bases between. The DNA for the CDR3 is TGCGCCAGCAGCTTGGTGGGCCTGACCCAGTACTTC. Amino acids: CASSLVGLTQYF. The full variable domain, in which reference TRBV5-1 and TRBJ2-5 provide the parts outside the CDR3, is KAGVTQTPRYLIKTRGQQVTLSCSPISGHRSVSWYQQTPGQGLQFLFEYFSETQRNKGNFPGRFSGRQFSNSRSEMNVSTLELGDSALYLCASSLVGLTQYFGPGTRLLVL.

The genes are TRBV20-1 and TRBJ1-2, with D maybe TRBD1 (5 bases). Germline assignment: CDR1 DFQATT and CDR2 SNEGSKA (reference sequence). This CDR3 region has 15 residues. Trimming removed 6 bases from V and 0 bases from J, with 17 bases in between. CDR3 amino acids: CSAELRGPTNYGYTF. DNA of the CDR3: TGCAGTGCCGAACTCCGGGGACCCACTAACTATGGCTACACCTTC.

This clonotype has at least ten counts. The chain links TRBV7-8 to TRBJ1-5, with D unresolved. Deletions cut 1 base from V and 5 bases from J, with 6 bases between. In germline, CDR1 is SGHVS, CDR2 FQNEAQ. The length of the CDR3 is 13 residues. CDR3 DNA: TGTGCCAGCAGCTTAGACGGATATCAGCCCCAGCATTTT. Translation: CASSLDGYQPQHF.

This clonotype was detected once. This chain connects TRBV7-2 to TRBJ2-7; possible D gene TRBD1, 5 bases. The CDR3 is 15 amino acids. V was cut by 5 bases and J by 1 base, with 15 bases left in between. CDR1 is SGHTA, CDR2 FQGNSA, per germline. In DNA form, the CDR3 reads TGTGCCAGCAGCCGCGCTCTCTCAGGGTCCTACGAGCAGTACTTC. It codes for CASSRALSGSYEQYF.

This clonotype was seen ten or more times. The J gene is TRBJ1-2, the V gene TRBV4-1; D unresolved. CDR1 is MGHRA, CDR2 YSYEKL, per germline. Trimming left V 1 base short and J 4 bases short, with 10 bases between. This CDR3 contains 14 residues. CDR3 sequence reads: CASSQAHSSYGYTF. The CDR3 bases are TGCGCCAGCAGCCAAGCTCACAGTTCCTATGGCTACACCTTC.

The chain combines TRBV5-1 with TRBJ2-5, with 10 bases lining up with TRBD1. CDR3 length: 16 amino acids. Germline assignment: CDR1 SGHRS and CDR2 YFSETQ. Trimming cost V 4 bases and J 2 bases; bases outside gene matches: 8. For the CDR3, the DNA is TGCGCCAGCAGCGTCCGGACAGGGGGTCCGCAAGAGACCCAGTACTTC. It is translated as CASSVRTGGPQETQYF.

This clonotype was observed a few times. The chain employs TRBV19 and TRBJ2-7; no clear D gene. The CDR3 is 14 residues long. The germline gives CDR1 LNHDA, CDR2 SQIVND (reference sequence). V lost 3 bases to trimming and J lost 5 bases, with 14 bases between them. As DNA, the CDR3 is TGTGCCAGTAGTATGGGTTTAACGTGGGACGAGCAGTACTTC. Its translation is CASSMGLTWDEQYF.

This clonotype was seen only a few times. The J gene is TRBJ1-1, the V gene TRBV4-3; a weak D match, TRBD1 (6 bases). Per the germline V gene, CDR1 is LGHNA and CDR2 is YSLEER. The CDR3 runs 16 residues. The germline V and J ends were trimmed by 1 base and 2 bases, with 14 bases remaining between them. CDR3: CASSQGIQGLNTEAFF. DNA of the CDR3: TGCGCCAGCAGCCAAGGAATACAGGGCTTAAACACTGAAGCTTTCTTT.

This clonotype has more than one count but fewer than ten. The genes are TRBV24-1 and TRBJ2-1; either TRBD1 or TRBD2 may supply D (5 bases each). Trimming cost V 2 bases and J 0 bases, with 13 bases left between them. Germline-derived CDR1 and CDR2 are KGHDR and SFDVKD. The CDR3 has 17 residues. CDR3 in DNA: TGTGCCACCAGTGATTCCTCGGGACCTAGCTCCTACAATGAGCAGTTCTTC. Protein: CATSDSSGPSSYNEQFF.

The CDR3 region has the DNA TGTGCCAGCAGTGGCAGGCTGAAAGCTTTCTTT. Its protein product is CASSGRLKAFF. This rearrangement joins TRBV12-3 or TRBV12-4 to TRBJ1-1; no clear D. This CDR3 region has 11 residues. V was clipped by 5 bases and J by 9 bases, with 10 bases between them.

This clonotype has just a few counts. The V call is TRBV28, the J call TRBJ1-2; no reliable D call. The germline V gene has CDR1 MDHEN and CDR2 SYDVKM. The CDR3 covers 13 residues. Trimming stripped 4 bases from V and 6 bases from J, with 12 bases between. The CDR3 is CASSSATWDGYTF. CDR3 bases: TGTGCCAGCAGTTCCGCCACATGGGATGGCTACACCTTC.

This clonotype was detected only a few times. The chain joins TRBV28 to TRBJ2-2; 8 bases match TRBD1. Germline V lookup: CDR1 MDHEN, CDR2 SYDVKM. The junction had 8 bases not matched to a gene; V was cut back by 3 bases and J by 5 bases. The CDR3 extends over 16 amino acids. CDR3 sequence reads: CASSFPGQGWTGELFF. The CDR3 nucleotides read TGTGCCAGCAGTTTCCCCGGACAGGGTTGGACCGGGGAGCTGTTTTTT.

The chain is built from TRBV29-1 and TRBJ1-1; D is perhaps TRBD1 (6 bases). V shed 0 bases and J shed 5 bases, with 16 bases lying between them. The CDR3 extends over 15 amino acids. The germline V gene has CDR1 SQVTM and CDR2 ANQGSEA. The DNA of the CDR3 is TGCAGCGTTGAAGAAAGGGGGGGCCCGTGGACTGAAGCTTTCTTT. Its translation: CSVEERGGPWTEAFF.

This clonotype was picked up many times. The V gene is TRBV12-3 or TRBV12-4, the J gene TRBJ1-2; D uncertain. The CDR3 has 11 amino acids. Trimming removed 7 bases from V and 4 bases from J, with 7 bases in between. The chain's CDR3 is CASNRLYGYTF. CDR3 DNA: TGTGCCAGCAACCGCCTCTATGGCTACACCTTC.